This T cell receptor beta chain emerged from a study of blood T cell repertoires in COVID-19. Study as a whole: From T cells, B-cell-depleted T cells, or PBMCs came the material, which was cDNA or gDNA.

Sequenced by immunoSEQ multiplex PCR; TCRdb stores in-frame clones only, minus some. The repertoire holds about 480,000 clones, with roughly 90% as singletons. CDR3 length: 13 residues. V was clipped by 4 bases and J by 5 bases; unmatched bases: 4. Germline V gives CDR1 SGHTA, CDR2 FQGNSA. The sequence derives from a woman between 40 and 55 years old who had recovered from COVID-19. The V call is TRBV7-2, the J call TRBJ2-7, with TRBD2 identical over 8 bases. The specimen was PBMCs or T cells enriched from blood (not recorded which). DNA of the CDR3: TGTGCCAGCAGCTACAGCGGGAGTGACGAGCAGTACTTC. It encodes CASSYSGSDEQYF.